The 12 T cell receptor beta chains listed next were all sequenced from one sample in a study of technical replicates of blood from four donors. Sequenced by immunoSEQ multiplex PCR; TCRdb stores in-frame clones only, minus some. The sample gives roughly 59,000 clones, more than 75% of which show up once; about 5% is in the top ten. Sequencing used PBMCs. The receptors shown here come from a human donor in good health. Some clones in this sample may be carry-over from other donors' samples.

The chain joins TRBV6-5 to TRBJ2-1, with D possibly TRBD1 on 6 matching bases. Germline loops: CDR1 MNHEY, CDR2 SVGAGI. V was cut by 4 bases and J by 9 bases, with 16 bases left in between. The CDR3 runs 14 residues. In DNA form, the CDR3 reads TGTGCCAGCAGTTCCTCCCTCAGGGGCCTTGAGCAGTTCTTC. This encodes CASSSSLRGLEQFF.

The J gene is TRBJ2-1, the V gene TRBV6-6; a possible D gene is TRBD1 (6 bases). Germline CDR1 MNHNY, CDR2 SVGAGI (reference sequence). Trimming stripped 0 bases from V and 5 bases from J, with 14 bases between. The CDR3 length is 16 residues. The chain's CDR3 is CASSYSIGGADNEQFF. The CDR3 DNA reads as TGTGCCAGCAGTTACTCGATTGGGGGCGCAGACAATGAGCAGTTCTTC.

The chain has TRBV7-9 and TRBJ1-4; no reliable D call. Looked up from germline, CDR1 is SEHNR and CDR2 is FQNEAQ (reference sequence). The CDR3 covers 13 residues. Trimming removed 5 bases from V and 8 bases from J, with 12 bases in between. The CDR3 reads CASSPPGGEKLFF. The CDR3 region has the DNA TGTGCCAGCAGCCCCCCGGGAGGCGAAAAACTGTTTTTT.

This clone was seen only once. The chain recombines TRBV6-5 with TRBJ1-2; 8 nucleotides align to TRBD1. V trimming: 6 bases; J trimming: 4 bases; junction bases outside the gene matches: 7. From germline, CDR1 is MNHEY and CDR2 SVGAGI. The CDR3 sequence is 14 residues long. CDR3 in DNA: TGTGCCAGCAGAACAGGACAGGGAAGCTATGGCTACACCTTC. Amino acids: CASRTGQGSYGYTF.

CDR3 nucleotides: TGCGCCAGCAGCCAAGACTTAGCGGGAGCCTACAATGAGCAGTTCTTC. Translation gives CASSQDLAGAYNEQFF. This chain connects TRBV4-3 to TRBJ2-1; 9 nucleotides agree with TRBD2. Germline CDR1 is LGHNA and CDR2 is YSLEER. After removal of 0 bases from V and 2 bases from J, the junction contained 2 bases not matched to a gene. This CDR3 has 16 residues.

This chain's CDR3 is CASSVGSSGGGNEQFF. CDR3 nucleotide sequence: TGTGCCAGCAGCGTAGGTTCTAGCGGGGGTGGGAATGAGCAGTTCTTC. The chain carries TRBV9 and TRBJ2-1; 10 nucleotides match TRBD2. Germline lookup yields CDR1 SGDLS and CDR2 YYNGEE. The CDR3 runs to 16 residues. V lost 0 bases, J lost 7 bases, and 7 bases stayed unmatched.

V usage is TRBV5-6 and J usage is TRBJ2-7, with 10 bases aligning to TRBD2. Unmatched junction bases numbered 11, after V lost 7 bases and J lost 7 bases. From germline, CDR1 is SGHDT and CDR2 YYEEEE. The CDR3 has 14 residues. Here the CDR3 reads CASAGPAGGREQYF. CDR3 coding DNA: TGTGCCAGCGCTGGGCCAGCGGGAGGGCGTGAGCAGTACTTC.

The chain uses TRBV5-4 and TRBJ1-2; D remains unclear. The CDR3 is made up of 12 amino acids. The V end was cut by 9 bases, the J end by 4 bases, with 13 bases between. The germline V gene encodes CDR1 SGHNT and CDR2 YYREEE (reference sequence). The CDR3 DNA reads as TGTGCCACCGGGTTGGCGGGCTATGGCTACACCTTC. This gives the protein CATGLAGYGYTF.

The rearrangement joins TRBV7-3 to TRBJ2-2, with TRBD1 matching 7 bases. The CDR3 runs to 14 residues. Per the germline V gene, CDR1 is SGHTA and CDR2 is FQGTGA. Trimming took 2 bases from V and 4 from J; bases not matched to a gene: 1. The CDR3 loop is CASSLGQVTGELFF. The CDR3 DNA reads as TGTGCCAGCAGCTTAGGACAGGTCACCGGGGAGCTGTTTTTT.

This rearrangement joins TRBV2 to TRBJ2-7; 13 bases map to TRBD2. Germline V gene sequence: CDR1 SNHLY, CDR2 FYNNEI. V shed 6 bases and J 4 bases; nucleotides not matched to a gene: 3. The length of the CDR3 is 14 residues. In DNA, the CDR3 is TGTGCCAGCAGCAGGACTAGCGGGGGTTACGAGCAGTACTTC. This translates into CASSRTSGGYEQYF.

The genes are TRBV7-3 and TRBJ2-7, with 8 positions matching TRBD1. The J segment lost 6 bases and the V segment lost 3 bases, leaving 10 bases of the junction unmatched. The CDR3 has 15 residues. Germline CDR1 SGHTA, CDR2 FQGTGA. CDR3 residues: CASSLGDRKVSEQYF. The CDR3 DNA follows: TGTGCCAGCAGCTTGGGGGACAGGAAGGTTAGCGAGCAGTACTTC.

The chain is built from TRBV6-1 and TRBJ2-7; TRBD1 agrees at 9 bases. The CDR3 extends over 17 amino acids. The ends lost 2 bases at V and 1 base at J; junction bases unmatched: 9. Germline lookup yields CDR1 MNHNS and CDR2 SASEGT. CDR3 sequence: CASSEPLPGQGSYEQYF. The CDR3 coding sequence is TGTGCCAGCAGTGAACCCTTACCGGGACAGGGATCCTACGAGCAGTACTTC.